This TCR beta chain was recovered during a study of cytomegalovirus exposure and HLA in healthy donors. General study findings and limits: Reportedly, TCR beta sequences accurately predicted HLA-A and HLA-B alleles in most subjects.

Of note for this clone: Its antigen is still unknown. The same CDR3 can be traced to other DNA sequences in this sample.

Unmatched junction bases numbered 1, after V lost 0 bases and J lost 6 bases. The germline V gene encodes CDR1 SGHRS and CDR2 YFSETQ. CDR3 size: 15 residues. The PCR made use of 60 Vbeta and 13 Jbeta primers. Profiling relied on immunoSEQ multiplex PCR, and the TCRdb table lists in-frame clones only, not all of them. The sample records under 200,000 clones, roughly 80% being singletons. The material sequenced was PBMCs. The source of this sequence is a human donor in good health. The chain couples TRBV5-1 to TRBJ2-1; 12 bases match TRBD2. The CDR3 reads CASSLGLAGANEQFF. For the CDR3, the DNA is TGCGCCAGCAGCTTGGGACTAGCGGGGGCCAATGAGCAGTTCTTC.